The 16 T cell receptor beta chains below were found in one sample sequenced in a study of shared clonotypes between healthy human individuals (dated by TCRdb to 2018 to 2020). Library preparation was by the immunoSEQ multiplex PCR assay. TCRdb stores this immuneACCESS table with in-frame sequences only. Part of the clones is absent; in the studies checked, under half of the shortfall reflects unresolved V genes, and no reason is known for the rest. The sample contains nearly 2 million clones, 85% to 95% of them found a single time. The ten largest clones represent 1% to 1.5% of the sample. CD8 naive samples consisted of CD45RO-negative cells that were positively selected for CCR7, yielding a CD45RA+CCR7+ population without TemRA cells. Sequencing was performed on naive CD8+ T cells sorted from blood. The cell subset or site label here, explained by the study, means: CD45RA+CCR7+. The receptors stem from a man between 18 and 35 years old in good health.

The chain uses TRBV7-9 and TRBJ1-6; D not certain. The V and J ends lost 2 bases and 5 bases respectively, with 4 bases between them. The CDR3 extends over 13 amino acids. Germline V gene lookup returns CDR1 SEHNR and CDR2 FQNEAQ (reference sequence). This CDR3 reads CASSLPDNSPLHF. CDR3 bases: TGTGCCAGCAGCTTACCTGATAATTCACCCCTCCACTTT.

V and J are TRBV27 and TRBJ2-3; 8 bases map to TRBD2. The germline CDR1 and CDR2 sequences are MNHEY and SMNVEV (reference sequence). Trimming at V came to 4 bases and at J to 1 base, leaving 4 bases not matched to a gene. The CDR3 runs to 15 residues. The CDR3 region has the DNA TGTGCCAGCAGTTCAGCGGGGGCCGGCACAGATACGCAGTATTTT. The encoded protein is CASSSAGAGTDTQYF.

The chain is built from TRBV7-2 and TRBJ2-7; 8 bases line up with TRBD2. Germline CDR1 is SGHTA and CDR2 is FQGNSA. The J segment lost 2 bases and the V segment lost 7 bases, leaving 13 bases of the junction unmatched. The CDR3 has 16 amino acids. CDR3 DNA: TGTGCCAGCACCGGGGGGGGCAGGGGCCCCACCTACGAGCAGTACTTC. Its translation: CASTGGGRGPTYEQYF. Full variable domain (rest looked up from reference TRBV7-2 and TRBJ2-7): GAGVSQSPSNKVTEKGKDVELRCDPISGHTALYWYRQSLGQGLEFLIYFQGNSAPDKSGLPSDRFSAERTGGSVSTLTIQRTQQEDSAVYLCASTGGGRGPTYEQYFGPGTRLTVT.

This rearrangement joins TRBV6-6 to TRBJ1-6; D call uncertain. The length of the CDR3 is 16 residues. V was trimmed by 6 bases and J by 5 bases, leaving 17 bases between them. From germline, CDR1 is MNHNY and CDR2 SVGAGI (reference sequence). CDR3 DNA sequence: TGTGCCAGCAGGGCCCTAGGAGTCAGCAATAATTCACCCCTCCACTTT. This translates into CASRALGVSNNSPLHF.

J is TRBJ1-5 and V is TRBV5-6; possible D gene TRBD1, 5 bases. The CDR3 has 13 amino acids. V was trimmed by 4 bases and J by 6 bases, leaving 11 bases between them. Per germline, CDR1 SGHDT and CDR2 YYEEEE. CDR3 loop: CASSGWGIQPQHF. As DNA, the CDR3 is TGTGCCAGCAGCGGGTGGGGGATTCAGCCCCAGCATTTT.

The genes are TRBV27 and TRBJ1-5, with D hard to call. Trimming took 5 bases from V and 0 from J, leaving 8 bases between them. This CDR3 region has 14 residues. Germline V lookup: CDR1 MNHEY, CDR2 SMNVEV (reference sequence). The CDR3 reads CASSIAYSNQPQHF. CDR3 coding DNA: TGTGCCAGCAGTATAGCATATAGCAATCAGCCCCAGCATTTT.

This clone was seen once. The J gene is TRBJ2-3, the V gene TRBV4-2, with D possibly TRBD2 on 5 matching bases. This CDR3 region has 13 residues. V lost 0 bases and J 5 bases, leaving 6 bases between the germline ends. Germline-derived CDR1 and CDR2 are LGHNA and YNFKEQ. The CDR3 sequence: CASSQDRGDTQYF. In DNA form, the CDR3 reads TGTGCCAGCAGCCAAGATCGGGGAGATACGCAGTATTTT.

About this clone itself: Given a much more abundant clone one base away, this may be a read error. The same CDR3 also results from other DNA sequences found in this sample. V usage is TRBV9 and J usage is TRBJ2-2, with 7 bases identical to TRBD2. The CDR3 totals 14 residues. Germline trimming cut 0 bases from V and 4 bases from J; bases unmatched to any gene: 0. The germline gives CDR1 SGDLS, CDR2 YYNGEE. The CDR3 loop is CASSVGGGTGELFF. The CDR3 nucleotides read TGTGCCAGCAGCGTAGGGGGGGGCACCGGGGAGCTGTTTTTT.

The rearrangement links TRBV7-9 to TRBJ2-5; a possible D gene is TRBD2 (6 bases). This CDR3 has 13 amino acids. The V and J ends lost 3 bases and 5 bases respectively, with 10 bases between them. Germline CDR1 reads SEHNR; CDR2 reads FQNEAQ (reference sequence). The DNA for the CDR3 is TGTGCCAGCAGCTTCGCGGGAATGGAGACCCAGTACTTC. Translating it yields CASSFAGMETQYF.

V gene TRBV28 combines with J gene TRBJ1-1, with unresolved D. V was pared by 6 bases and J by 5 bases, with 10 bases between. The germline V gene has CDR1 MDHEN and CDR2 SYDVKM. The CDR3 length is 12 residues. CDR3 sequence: CASSYGRTEAFF. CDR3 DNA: TGTGCCAGCAGCTACGGTCGGACTGAAGCTTTCTTT. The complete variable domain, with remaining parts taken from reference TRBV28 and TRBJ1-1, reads DVKVTQSSRYLVKRTGEKVFLECVQDMDHENMFWYRQDPGLGLRLIYFSYDVKMKEKGDIPEGYSVSREKKERFSLILESASTNQTSMYLCASSYGRTEAFFGQGTRLTVV.

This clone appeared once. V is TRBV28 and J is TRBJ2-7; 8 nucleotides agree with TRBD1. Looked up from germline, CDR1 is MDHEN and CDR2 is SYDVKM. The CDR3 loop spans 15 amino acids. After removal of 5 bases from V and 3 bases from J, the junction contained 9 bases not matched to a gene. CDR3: CASSDPGTGLYEQYF. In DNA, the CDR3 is TGTGCCAGCAGTGATCCCGGGACAGGACTCTACGAGCAGTACTTC.

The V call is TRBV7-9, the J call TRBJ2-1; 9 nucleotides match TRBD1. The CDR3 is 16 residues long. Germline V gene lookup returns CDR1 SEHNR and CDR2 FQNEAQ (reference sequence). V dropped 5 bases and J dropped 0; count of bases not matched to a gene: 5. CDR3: CASSTSDRGSYNEQFF. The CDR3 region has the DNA TGTGCCAGCAGCACCTCGGACAGGGGCTCCTACAATGAGCAGTTCTTC.

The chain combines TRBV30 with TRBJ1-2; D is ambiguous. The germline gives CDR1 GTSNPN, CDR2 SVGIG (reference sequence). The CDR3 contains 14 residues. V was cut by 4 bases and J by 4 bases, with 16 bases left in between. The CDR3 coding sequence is TGTGCCTGGATGCCCCTGTCTCTTTCCTATGGCTACACCTTC. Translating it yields CAWMPLSLSYGYTF.

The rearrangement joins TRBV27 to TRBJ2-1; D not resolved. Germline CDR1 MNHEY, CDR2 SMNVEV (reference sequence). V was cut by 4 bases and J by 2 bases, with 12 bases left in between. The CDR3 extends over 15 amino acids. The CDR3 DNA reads TGTGCCAGCAGTTGGGCTCAAGAGACCTACAATGAGCAGTTCTTC. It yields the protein CASSWAQETYNEQFF.

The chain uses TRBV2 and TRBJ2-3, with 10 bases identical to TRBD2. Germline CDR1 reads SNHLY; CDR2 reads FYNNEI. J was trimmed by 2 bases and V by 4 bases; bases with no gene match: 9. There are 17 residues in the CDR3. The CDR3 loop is CASSGLVAGGSTDTQYF. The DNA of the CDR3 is TGTGCCAGCAGTGGTTTGGTAGCGGGGGGTTCCACAGATACGCAGTATTTT.

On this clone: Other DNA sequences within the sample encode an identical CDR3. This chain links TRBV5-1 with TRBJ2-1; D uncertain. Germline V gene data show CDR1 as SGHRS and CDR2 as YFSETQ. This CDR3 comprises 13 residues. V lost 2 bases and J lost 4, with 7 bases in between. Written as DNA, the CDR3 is TGCGCCAGCAGCTTCCGGCAATACAATGAGCAGTTCTTC. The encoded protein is CASSFRQYNEQFF.